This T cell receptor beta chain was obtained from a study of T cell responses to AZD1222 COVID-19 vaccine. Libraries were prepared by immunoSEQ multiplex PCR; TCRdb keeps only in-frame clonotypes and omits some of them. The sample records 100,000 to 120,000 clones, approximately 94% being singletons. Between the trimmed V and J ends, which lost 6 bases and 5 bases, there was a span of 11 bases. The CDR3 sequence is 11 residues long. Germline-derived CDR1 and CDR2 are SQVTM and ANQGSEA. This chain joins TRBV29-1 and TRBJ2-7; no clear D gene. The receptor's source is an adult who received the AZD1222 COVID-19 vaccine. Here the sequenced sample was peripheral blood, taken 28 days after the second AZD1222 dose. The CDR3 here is CSVANRHEQYF. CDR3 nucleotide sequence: TGCAGCGTAGCGAACCGGCACGAGCAGTACTTC.